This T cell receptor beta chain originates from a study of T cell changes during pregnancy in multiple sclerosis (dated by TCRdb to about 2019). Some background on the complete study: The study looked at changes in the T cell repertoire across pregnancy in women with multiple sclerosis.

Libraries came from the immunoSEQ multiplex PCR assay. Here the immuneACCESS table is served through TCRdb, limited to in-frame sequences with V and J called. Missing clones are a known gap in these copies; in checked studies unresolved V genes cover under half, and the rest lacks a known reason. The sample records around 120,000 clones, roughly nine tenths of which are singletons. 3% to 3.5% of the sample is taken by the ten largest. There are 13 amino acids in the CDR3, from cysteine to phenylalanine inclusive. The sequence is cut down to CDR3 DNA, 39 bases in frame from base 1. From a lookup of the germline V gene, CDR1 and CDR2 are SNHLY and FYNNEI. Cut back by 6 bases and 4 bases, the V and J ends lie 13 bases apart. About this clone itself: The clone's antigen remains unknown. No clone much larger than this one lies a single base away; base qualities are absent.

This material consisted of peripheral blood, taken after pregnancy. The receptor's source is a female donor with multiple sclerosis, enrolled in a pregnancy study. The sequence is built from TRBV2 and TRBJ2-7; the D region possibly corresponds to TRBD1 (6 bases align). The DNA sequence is TGTGCCAGCAGCGGACAGTGGGGTTACGAGCAGTACTTC. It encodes CASSGQWGYEQYF.